This T cell receptor beta chain was identified during a study of memory B cells and T cells in multiple sclerosis. Findings and limits, study-wide: Compartments had unequal clone-set sizes, affecting shared clonotype counts.

Sequencing was performed with immunoSEQ multiplex PCR; in TCRdb, only in-frame clones are kept and a portion is missing. The table records 40,000 to 50,000 clones, almost 85% of them present only once. CDR1 SQVTM and CDR2 ANQGSEA come from the germline V gene. There are 13 residues in the CDR3. V lost 3 bases to trimming and J lost 4 bases, with 12 bases between them. Separate sequencing covered autoproliferating (CFSE-dim) and non-proliferating (CFSE-high) T cells from stimulus-free culture. Roughly 4.8x10^7 CFSE-labeled PBMCs were cultured less than nine days unstimulated, then replicate wells were pooled. PBMCs were labeled with roughly 0.46 uM CFSE and cultured without exogenous stimuli. Comment on this clone: Its target is unknown.

This TCR was sampled from a human donor with multiple sclerosis. This chain uses TRBV29-1 with TRBJ1-1, with D possibly matching TRBD1 (5 bases). Sequencing was done on a sample of PBMCs from blood kept in culture. CDR3 DNA: TGCAGCGTTGATGCAGGGAGGGGCACTGAAGCTTTCTTT. Amino acids: CSVDAGRGTEAFF.